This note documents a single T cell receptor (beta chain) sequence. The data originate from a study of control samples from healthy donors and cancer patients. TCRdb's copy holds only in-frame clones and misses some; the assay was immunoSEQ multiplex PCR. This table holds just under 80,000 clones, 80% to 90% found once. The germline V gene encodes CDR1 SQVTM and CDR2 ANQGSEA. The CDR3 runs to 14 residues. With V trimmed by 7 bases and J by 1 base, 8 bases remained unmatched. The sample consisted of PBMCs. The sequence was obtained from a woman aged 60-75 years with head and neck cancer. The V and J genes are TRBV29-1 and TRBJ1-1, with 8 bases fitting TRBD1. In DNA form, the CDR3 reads TGCAGCGGCCCCGACAGGGGAGGGAACACTGAAGCTTTCTTT. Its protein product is CSGPDRGGNTEAFF.